The next 26 T cell receptor beta chains were all read from a single sample in a study of neurological immune-mediated disorders. TCRdb fed the 5' RACE reads into MiXCR, producing one record per CDR3 protein. Of 50,000 to 80,000 distinct CDR3 sequences listed, 3.4% are singletons. The sample was PBMCs. These receptors were collected from a man in his forties with multiple sclerosis.

This clonotype was detected many times. This chain joins TRBV29-1 and TRBJ1-5; D may be TRBD1 (5 bases). V lost 4 bases, J lost 7 bases, and 17 bases lay in between. CDR1 is SQVTM and CDR2 is ANQGSEA in the germline V gene. There are 14 residues in the CDR3. The CDR3 sequence is CSVVDGAPGQPQHF. The CDR3 DNA sequence: TGCAGCGTTGTGGACGGGGCCCCAGGACAGCCCCAGCATTTT.

This clonotype was observed many times. The genes are TRBV3-1 and TRBJ2-2; 7 positions agree with TRBD2. Losses at the gene ends were 5 bases for V and 1 base for J; bases not matched to a gene: 7. Germline values: CDR1 LGHDT, CDR2 YNNKEL (reference sequence). The CDR3 spans 16 residues. CDR3 sequence reads: CASSIGTTGNTGELFF. DNA of the CDR3: TGTGCCAGCAGCATTGGGACTACCGGGAACACCGGGGAGCTGTTTTTT.

This clonotype was recorded at least ten times. The chain is built from TRBV10-3 and TRBJ1-2; 9 bases agree with TRBD1. The V gene's germline CDR1 is ENHRY and CDR2 SYGVKD. The CDR3 runs to 15 residues. V trimming: 4 bases; J trimming: 8 bases; junction bases outside the gene matches: 11. CDR3 sequence reads: CAISGTGTGNIGYTF. CDR3 sequence (DNA): TGTGCCATCAGTGGAACCGGGACAGGGAACATCGGCTACACCTTC.

This clonotype was detected ten times or more. This chain links TRBV5-1 with TRBJ1-5, with D possibly being TRBD1 (5 bases). This CDR3 is built from 13 residues. V was clipped by 2 bases and J by 5 bases, with 8 bases between them. CDR1 and CDR2 from the germline V gene are SGHRS and YFSETQ. DNA of the CDR3: TGCGCCAGCAGCTTAGGGGCCCATCAGCCCCAGCATTTT. Amino acid sequence: CASSLGAHQPQHF. Together with reference TRBV5-1 and TRBJ1-5, the CDR3 gives the full variable domain: KAGVTQTPRYLIKTRGQQVTLSCSPISGHRSVSWYQQTPGQGLQFLFEYFSETQRNKGNFPGRFSGRQFSNSRSEMNVSTLELGDSALYLCASSLGAHQPQHFGDGTRLSIL.

This clonotype was seen at least ten times. The chain is built from TRBV5-1 and TRBJ2-1, with D perhaps matching TRBD1 (6 bases). CDR1 and CDR2 (germline): SGHRS, YFSETQ. The CDR3 consists of 15 residues. V was clipped by 0 bases and J by 5 bases, with 12 bases between them. In DNA, the CDR3 is TGCGCCAGCAGCTTGGTGGTACAGGGTAACAATGAGCAGTTCTTC. This encodes CASSLVVQGNNEQFF.

Turning to this clonotype: One base away lies a much larger clone, so this may be a sequencing read error. The chain carries TRBV5-1 and TRBJ2-7; D is ambiguous. CDR1 SGHRS and CDR2 YFSETQ come from the germline V gene. This CDR3 is built from 13 residues. V lost 0 bases, J lost 7 bases, and 11 bases lay in between. DNA for the CDR3: TGCGCCAGCAGCTTGGGGTCTGGGAAAGAGCAGTACTTC. It yields the protein CASSLGSGKEQYF.

In its sample, this clonotype was seen a few times. The V and J genes are TRBV7-2 and TRBJ2-5; unclear D gene. This CDR3 is 11 amino acids long. Germline V gene sequence: CDR1 SGHTA, CDR2 FQGNSA. Trimming removed 2 bases from V and 6 bases from J, with 4 bases in between. The CDR3 spells CASSLYQTQYF. For the CDR3, the DNA is TGTGCCAGCAGCTTATACCAGACCCAGTACTTC. The whole variable domain, filled in from reference TRBV7-2 and TRBJ2-5, reads GAGVSQSPSNKVTEKGKDVELRCDPISGHTALYWYRQSLGQGLEFLIYFQGNSAPDKSGLPSDRFSAERTGGSVSTLTIQRTQQEDSAVYLCASSLYQTQYFGPGTRLLVL.

The sample holds many counts of this clonotype. The CDR3 spells CASSSRTGYGYTF. The CDR3 DNA reads as TGTGCCAGCAGCTCGCGGACAGGGTATGGCTACACCTTC. The chain combines TRBV7-9 with TRBJ1-2; 8 nucleotides align to TRBD1. Germline V gene data show CDR1 as SEHNR and CDR2 as FQNEAQ (reference sequence). This CDR3 is 13 amino acids long. J lost 5 bases, V lost 4 bases, and 3 bases had no gene match.

Many counts were recorded for this clonotype. CDR3: CASSLNVGGNYGYTF. The DNA for the CDR3 is TGTGCCAGCAGTTTGAATGTTGGCGGTAACTATGGCTACACCTTC. The gene calls are TRBV12-3 or TRBV12-4 and TRBJ1-2, with D unclear. V was shortened by 3 bases and J by 1 base, with 12 bases between the two germline ends. The CDR3 consists of 15 residues.

The rearrangement links TRBV5-6 to TRBJ1-2; TRBD1 matches 7 bases. The germline V gene encodes CDR1 SGHDT and CDR2 YYEEEE. CDR3 length: 13 amino acids. The trim removed 4 bases at V and 6 bases at J, leaving 6 bases unmatched. The CDR3 spells CASSVDREDGYTF. In nucleotides, the CDR3 is TGTGCCAGCAGCGTAGACAGGGAGGATGGCTACACCTTC. Combining the CDR3 with reference TRBV5-6 and TRBJ1-2 gives the whole variable domain DAGVTQSPTHLIKTRGQQVTLRCSPKSGHDTVSWYQQALGQGPQFIFQYYEEEERQRGNFPDRFSGHQFPNYSSELNVNALLLGDSALYLCASSVDREDGYTFGSGTRLTVV.

In its sample, this clonotype was seen many times. The V and J genes are TRBV5-1 and TRBJ2-6, with 7 bases identical to TRBD1. Germline V gene sequence: CDR1 SGHRS, CDR2 YFSETQ. The CDR3 extends over 15 amino acids. After removal of 4 bases from V and 4 bases from J, the junction contained 5 bases not matched to a gene. CDR3 nucleotide sequence: TGCGCCAGCAGCCCGGGACAGCCGGGGGCCAACGTCCTGACTTTC. It translates to CASSPGQPGANVLTF.

In its sample, this clonotype was seen many times. This chain's CDR3 is CSVGLSYEQYF. The CDR3 nucleotides read TGCAGCGTTGGCCTATCCTACGAGCAGTACTTC. The chain carries TRBV29-1 and TRBJ2-7; D remains unclear. V was clipped by 4 bases and J by 1 base, with 5 bases between them. The CDR3 sequence is 11 residues long. CDR1 SQVTM and CDR2 ANQGSEA come from the germline V gene.

This clonotype was detected many times. The chain is built from TRBV5-1 and TRBJ1-1; D is perhaps TRBD1 (5 bases). The CDR3 spans 14 residues. Trimming cost V 0 bases and J 4 bases, with 10 bases left between them. Germline-derived CDR1 and CDR2 are SGHRS and YFSETQ. The CDR3 region is CASSLAGPSTEAFF. The CDR3, as DNA: TGCGCCAGCAGCTTGGCAGGGCCGAGCACTGAAGCTTTCTTT.

This clonotype was counted at least ten times. Here the CDR3 reads CSAGYGRNTEAFF. The CDR3 nucleotides are TGCAGTGCCGGTTATGGAAGGAACACTGAAGCTTTCTTT. The chain recombines TRBV20-1 with TRBJ1-1; D ambiguous. The V end was cut by 6 bases, the J end by 1 base, with 12 bases between. The length of the CDR3 is 13 residues. Germline assignment: CDR1 DFQATT and CDR2 SNEGSKA (reference sequence).

This clonotype was seen at least ten times. J is TRBJ2-7 and V is TRBV5-1; tentatively, D is TRBD2 (5 bases). The germline gives CDR1 SGHRS, CDR2 YFSETQ. The CDR3 is 16 amino acids. V dropped 0 bases and J dropped 2 bases, with 15 bases sitting between them. CDR3 coding DNA: TGCGCCAGCAGCTTGGCTACCGGGCCCGGGACCTACGAGCAGTACTTC. Its translation is CASSLATGPGTYEQYF. The whole variable domain, remainder taken from reference TRBV5-1 and TRBJ2-7, is KAGVTQTPRYLIKTRGQQVTLSCSPISGHRSVSWYQQTPGQGLQFLFEYFSETQRNKGNFPGRFSGRQFSNSRSEMNVSTLELGDSALYLCASSLATGPGTYEQYFGPGTRLTVT.

This clonotype was seen only a few times. DNA for the CDR3: TGTGCCAGCAGCTTAGGACTAGCGTTCAATGAGCAGTTCTTC. This sequence encodes CASSLGLAFNEQFF. The chain links TRBV7-2 to TRBJ2-1, with 8 bases identical to TRBD2. The CDR3 has 14 residues. V shed 1 base, J shed 6 bases, and the junction held 2 bases outside the gene matches. Looked up from germline, CDR1 is SGHTA and CDR2 is FQGNSA.

This clonotype has a count of ten or more. The chain couples TRBV10-2 to TRBJ2-5; D is uncertain. The CDR3 is 14 residues long. Trimming stripped 4 bases from V and 5 bases from J, with 14 bases between. Germline lookup yields CDR1 WSHSY and CDR2 SAAADI. Written as DNA, the CDR3 is TGCGCCAGCAGTGCCCCCCACAGAACGGAGACCCAGTACTTC. It codes for CASSAPHRTETQYF.

This clonotype was found many times. The chain carries TRBV29-1 and TRBJ1-1; no reliable D call. Per germline, CDR1 SQVTM and CDR2 ANQGSEA. V lost 7 bases, J lost 1 base, and 4 bases lay in between. The CDR3 sequence is 10 residues long. CDR3 amino acids: CSAANTEAFF. CDR3 in DNA: TGCAGCGCTGCGAACACTGAAGCTTTCTTT.

This clonotype showed up many times. This rearrangement joins TRBV20-1 to TRBJ2-3; 8 bases fit TRBD2. The CDR3 is made up of 16 amino acids. The germline CDR1 and CDR2 sequences are DFQATT and SNEGSKA (reference sequence). V shed 3 bases and J 1 base; nucleotides not matched to a gene: 9. The CDR3 region has the DNA TGCAGTGCTAGGATGAGGAGGACTAGCCGCACAGATACGCAGTATTTT. Translating gives CSARMRRTSRTDTQYF.

Ten or more counts support this clonotype. V and J are TRBV20-1 and TRBJ1-1, with D possibly TRBD1 on 5 matching bases. From germline, CDR1 is DFQATT and CDR2 SNEGSKA (reference sequence). Deletions cut 3 bases from V and 0 bases from J, with 11 bases between. The CDR3 is made up of 14 amino acids. This chain's CDR3 is CSASDSSMNTEAFF. The CDR3 DNA follows: TGCAGTGCTAGCGACAGCTCTATGAACACTGAAGCTTTCTTT.

This clonotype was recorded a few times. A much larger clone differs by one base, so this may be a read error. The chain combines TRBV5-1 with TRBJ1-1; a weak D match, TRBD1 (5 bases). V gave up 4 bases and J gave up 1 base, with 14 bases separating them. Germline V lookup: CDR1 SGHRS, CDR2 YFSETQ. The CDR3 extends over 15 amino acids. The chain's CDR3 is CASSPRAARNTEAFF. For the CDR3, the DNA is TGCGCCAGCAGCCCCAGGGCAGCGAGGAACACTGAAGCTTTCTTT.

This clonotype is medium-sized within its sample. The V and J genes are TRBV20-1 and TRBJ1-2, with 7 bases aligning to TRBD1. With V trimmed by 1 base and J by 8 bases, 4 bases remained unmatched. Germline-derived CDR1 and CDR2 are DFQATT and SNEGSKA (reference sequence). The CDR3 is made up of 12 amino acids. The CDR3 DNA sequence: TGCAGTGCTAGAGTAGGGGGCGGGGGCTACACCTTC. Its translation: CSARVGGGGYTF.

This clonotype was picked up many times. The V gene is TRBV5-5, the J gene TRBJ1-2; D not certain. Germline values: CDR1 SGHKS, CDR2 YYEKEE (reference sequence). This CDR3 is built from 13 residues. V lost 2 bases and J 6 bases, leaving 11 bases between the germline ends. The CDR3 loop is CASSFRPADGYTF. The CDR3, as DNA: TGTGCCAGCAGCTTCCGGCCGGCGGATGGCTACACCTTC.

This clonotype appeared many times. The chain combines TRBV29-1 with TRBJ2-1; TRBD2 aligns across 8 bases. The CDR3 is made up of 13 amino acids. With V trimmed by 7 bases and J by 2 bases, 4 bases remained unmatched. Looked up from germline, CDR1 is SQVTM and CDR2 is ANQGSEA. The CDR3 coding sequence is TGCAGCGCGGGGGGGGACACCTACAATGAGCAGTTCTTC. It is translated as CSAGGDTYNEQFF.

This clonotype was recorded at least ten times. The genes are TRBV12-3 or TRBV12-4 and TRBJ1-2; D is unresolved. Deletions cut 7 bases from V and 7 bases from J, with 19 bases between. This CDR3 is built from 14 residues. The DNA of the CDR3 is TGTGCCAGCACCCCGTCTTTGACCCTTCGTGGCTACACCTTC. Amino acid sequence: CASTPSLTLRGYTF.

Ten or more counts support this clonotype. This chain links TRBV7-8 with TRBJ1-5; D gene ambiguous. The germline gives CDR1 SGHVS, CDR2 FQNEAQ. The CDR3 extends over 15 amino acids. V gave up 5 bases and J gave up 0 bases, with 11 bases separating them. The DNA for the CDR3 is TGTGCCAGCAGCCAGAGGCAGATTAGCAATCAGCCCCAGCATTTT. It is translated as CASSQRQISNQPQHF.